Detailed here is one T cell receptor (beta chain). Its antigen is still unknown. This sample was included in a study of cytomegalovirus exposure and HLA in healthy donors. The CDR3 is 12 residues long. V dropped 6 bases and J dropped 5 bases, with 7 bases sitting between them. CDR1 and CDR2 from the germline V gene are MGHRA and YSYEKL. Both 60 Vbeta primers and 13 Jbeta primers went into the PCR. TCRdb's table, derived via immunoSEQ multiplex PCR, lists solely in-frame clones and lacks some. The sample lists roughly 65,000 clones; around 77% were seen once. Whereas donors were nominally healthy upon sampling, unrecorded immune exposures were probable. General study findings and limits: Confirmation was obtained in vitro that a few CMV-associated chains are specific for CMV antigens.

The V and J genes are TRBV4-1 and TRBJ2-2; D is uncertain. Sequenced sample: PBMCs. The clonotype comes from a woman aged 25 to 39 in good health and CMV-seronegative. In DNA, the CDR3 is TGCGCCAGCAGTCACGGGACCGGGGAGCTGTTTTTT. Translation: CASSHGTGELFF.